This is a list of T cell receptor beta chains from one sample in a study of blood T cells in healthy people across ages. Via MiXCR, TCRdb re-called the 5' RACE reads, giving one row per CDR3 protein. The sample yields 550,000 to 800,000 distinct CDR3 sequences, roughly 20% seen once. The specimen was blood. All receptors come from a man aged 65 to 79 in good health. CDR3s include the opening cysteine and the closing phenylalanine or tryptophan. Fields, in order: clone size, V gene, J gene, D gene, CDR3 length, CDR3 DNA, CDR3 protein. A D gene is named only where the DNA matches it firmly. The size entry is marked missing in some rows and otherwise reads once, few, many or a size class.

>few|TRBV6-2/TRBV6-3|TRBJ2-7|-|11
TGTGCCAGCGGCGCGACCTACGAGCAGTACTTC
CASGATYEQYF
>-|TRBV20-1|TRBJ1-4|TRBD1|14
TGCAGTGCTAGAACCCAGGGACAGGATGAAAAACTGTTTTTT
CSARTQGQDEKLFF
>-|TRBV2|TRBJ2-5|-|14
TGTGCCAGCAGTGGGGACGCAGGTGAGGAGACTCAGTACTTC
CASSGDAGEETQYF
>-|TRBV7-2|TRBJ1-2|-|13
TGTGCCAGCAGCTTCTACACAAACTATGGCTACACCTTC
CASSFYTNYGYTF
>many|TRBV28|TRBJ2-7|-|16
TGTGCCAGCAGAGTAAAGTCCTCCTCGGCCCACTACGAGCAGTACTTC
CASRVKSSSAHYEQYF
>many|TRBV3-1|TRBJ1-4|TRBD1|15
TGTGCCAGCAGCCAAGACAGGGGGGATAATGAAAAACTGTTTTTT
CASSQDRGDNEKLFF
>-|TRBV19|TRBJ2-1|-|14
TGTGCCAGTAGTAGGCCCTCCTTCAACAATGAGCAGTTCTTC
CASSRPSFNNEQFF
>many|TRBV28|TRBJ2-1|-|13
TGTGCCAGCAGAGGACAATACGGAACTGAGCAGTTCTTC
CASRGQYGTEQFF
>-|TRBV3-1|TRBJ1-1|-|14
TGTGCCAGCAGCCCAAGTATATCGGGGACTGAAGCTTTCTTT
CASSPSISGTEAFF
>-|TRBV4-1|TRBJ1-4|TRBD1|15
TGCGCCAGCAGCCCACTAGGGACAGGGTCAGAAAAACTGTTTTTT
CASSPLGTGSEKLFF
>few|TRBV7-9|TRBJ2-7|-|16
TGTGCCAGCAGCTTAACTCAGGGCACCAATACCTACGAGCAGTACTTC
CASSLTQGTNTYEQYF
>many|TRBV29-1|TRBJ2-2|-|14
TGCAGCGTTGAAAGGCAGGGGAACACCGGGGAGCTGTTTTTT
CSVERQGNTGELFF
>few|TRBV7-9|TRBJ1-4|-|14
TGTGCCAGCAGCTTAGCCGGGACGGCGGCTGGGCTGTTTTTT
CASSLAGTAAGLFF
>few|TRBV12-3/TRBV12-4|TRBJ2-1|TRBD1|14
TGTGCCAGCAGTCGGACAGGGGACGGGAATGAGCAGTTCTTC
CASSRTGDGNEQFF
>few|TRBV20-1|TRBJ2-1|-|14
TGCAGTGCTAGGGCCTACACTAGAAACAATGAGCAGTTCTTC
CSARAYTRNNEQFF
>-|TRBV7-3|TRBJ2-1|-|16
TGTGCCAGCAGCTTAGATGGGGGGAACTCCTACAATGAGCAGTTCTTC
CASSLDGGNSYNEQFF
>-|TRBV7-9|TRBJ1-1|-|12
TGTGCCAGCAGCCCGGGCGCAGTTAAAGCTTTCTTT
CASSPGAVKAFF
>-|TRBV4-1|TRBJ1-1|TRBD1|14
TGCGCCAGCAGCCAAAACACCAGGGGGACTGAAGCTTTCTTT
CASSQNTRGTEAFF
>-|TRBV5-1|TRBJ1-2|-|14
TGCGCCAGCAGCCCAGGGTTGGGTAACTATGGCTACACCTTC
CASSPGLGNYGYTF
>few|TRBV20-1|TRBJ1-1|-|15
TGCAGTGCTAGCCGTTACGACCGACAGAACACTGAGGGTTTCTTT
CSASRYDRQNTEGFF
>-|TRBV12-3/TRBV12-4|TRBJ1-5|-|13
TGTGCCAGCACCAGAGATAGCAATCAGCCCCAGCATTTT
CASTRDSNQPQHF
>few|TRBV27|TRBJ2-7|TRBD1|16
TGTGCCAGCAGTTTATCGGGACAGGGCGTCTCCTACGAGCAGTACTTC
CASSLSGQGVSYEQYF
>few|TRBV6-1|TRBJ1-2|-|15
TGTGCCAGCATCCGAGCAGGACAGCCTTACTATGGCTACACCTTC
CASIRAGQPYYGYTF